This T cell receptor beta chain was documented in a study of blood T cells in healthy people across ages. Study results and caveats: Aged donors had fewer naive CD4+ cells and lower diversity than long-lived donors.

Using a J-beta primer mix together with a sample-barcoded 5' primer, a second PCR was run for roughly 6 to 11 cycles. TCRdb ran MiXCR on the 5' RACE reads and lists one entry per CDR3 protein. The sample comprises about 700,000 distinct CDR3 sequences, around 32% of which are singletons, and 15% to 17% rests with the top ten. About this clonotype itself: The antigen is undetermined.

This CDR3 has 11 residues. The germline V gene has CDR1 SQVTM and CDR2 ANQGSEA. The V gene lost 7 bases and the J gene lost 7 bases, with 13 bases spanning the gap. Donors each provided 9.5 to 10 milliliters of peripheral blood. This TCR was sampled from an elderly woman in good health. The sequenced sample consisted of blood. The chain combines TRBV29-1 with TRBJ1-2, with a tentative D call TRBD1 (6 bases). The CDR3 coding sequence is TGCAGCGCTATGGACAGCCGTGGCTACACCTTC. It encodes CSAMDSRGYTF.